Shown below are 5 T cell receptor beta chains from a single sample sequenced in a study of T cells after somatic rescue of genetic block. Assay used: immunoSEQ multiplex PCR; TCRdb lists only in-frame clones, some missing. The profile shows tens of thousands of clones, approximately 90% of them singletons. The sequenced material came from peripheral blood mononuclear cells (PBMCs). These receptors came from a man younger than 45.

V usage is TRBV7-3 and J usage is TRBJ1-1; TRBD1 matches 8 bases. CDR1 is SGHTA, CDR2 FQGTGA, per germline. CDR3 length: 14 residues. V shed 8 bases and J 4 bases; nucleotides not matched to a gene: 9. CDR3 DNA sequence: TGTGCCAGCCGACAGGGGCCTTCGAGCACTGAAGCTTTCTTT. It specifies CASRQGPSSTEAFF.

The V call is TRBV7-9, the J call TRBJ1-1, with a weak D call TRBD1 (5 bases). Germline V gives CDR1 SEHNR, CDR2 FQNEAQ (reference sequence). The CDR3 length is 13 residues. The ends were cut back, 1 base at V and 5 bases at J, with 8 bases in the middle. The CDR3 loop is CASSLEQGTEAFF. Written as DNA, the CDR3 is TGTGCCAGCAGCTTAGAGCAGGGAACTGAAGCTTTCTTT.

This chain connects TRBV7-2 to TRBJ2-5, with D perhaps matching TRBD2 (6 bases). The end of the DNA aligns better with TRBJ2-7, so the J call may be wrong. The CDR3 totals 13 residues. Germline assignment: CDR1 SGHTA and CDR2 FQGNSA. The CDR3 DNA reads as TGTGCCAGCAGCTCGGGACGGGGGAACGAGCAGTACTTC. It is translated as CASSSGRGNEQYF.

The CDR3 DNA sequence: TGCGCCAGCAGCCAAGGGCCTAGCGGGGTCTACGAGCAGTACTTC. The encoded protein is CASSQGPSGVYEQYF. V and J are TRBV4-1 and TRBJ2-5; TRBD2 matches 9 bases. The better agreement between TRBJ2-7 and the DNA end casts doubt on the J call. The CDR3 covers 15 residues. Germline-derived CDR1 and CDR2 are MGHRA and YSYEKL.

The chain links TRBV5-1 to TRBJ2-3; D assignment may be TRBD1 or TRBD2 (5 bases each). Germline V gene lookup returns CDR1 SGHRS and CDR2 YFSETQ. Trimming took off 4 bases at V and 0 bases at J, with 9 bases between the two ends. The CDR3 sequence is 14 residues long. This CDR3 is CASSPGASTDTQYF. In DNA form, the CDR3 reads TGCGCCAGCAGCCCCGGGGCTAGCACAGATACGCAGTATTTT.